Listed below are T cell receptor beta chains from one sample, sequenced in a study of T cell responses to AZD1222 COVID-19 vaccine. The table came from immunoSEQ multiplex PCR; TCRdb's copy has only in-frame clones and leaves some out. Among some 200,000 clones listed, 85% to 95% were seen once. Sample: peripheral blood, taken 28 days after the second AZD1222 dose. All receptors derive from an adult who received the AZD1222 COVID-19 vaccine. Both conserved end residues are part of each CDR3. A D gene is named only where the DNA matches it firmly. The listing skips clone size in some rows; elsewhere it reads once, few, many or a size class.

J	V	length	D	size	DNA	CDR3
TRBJ2-5	TRBV2	15	TRBD2	.	TGTGCCAGCAGTCCGGGACTAGTGGCCCAAGAGACCCAGTACTTC	CASSPGLVAQETQYF
TRBJ1-2	TRBV7-6	11	.	.	TGTGCCACCGGGGACCTCTATGGCTACACCTTC	CATGDLYGYTF
TRBJ2-7	TRBV7-7	14	TRBD1	once	TGTGCCAGCAGCCCCGGGACAGGGGCCTACGAGCAGTACTTC	CASSPGTGAYEQYF
TRBJ1-1	TRBV4-2	16	TRBD1	.	TGTGCCAGCAGCTCACAAGCGACAGGGTCGAACACTGAAGCTTTCTTT	CASSSQATGSNTEAFF
TRBJ1-3	TRBV18	13	.	.	TGTGCCAGCTCCCCTAATAGTGGAAACACCATATATTTT	CASSPNSGNTIYF
TRBJ1-5	TRBV7-2	15	TRBD1	.	TGTGCCAGCAGCTTATTCACAGGGGGCAATCAGCCCCAGCATTTT	CASSLFTGGNQPQHF
TRBJ2-1	TRBV10-3	15	TRBD2	once	TGTGCCATAATGGATGGACTAGCGGCATACAATGAGCAGTTCTTC	CAIMDGLAAYNEQFF
TRBJ2-1	TRBV6-2/TRBV6-3	15	.	.	TGTGCCAGCAGTTACCATGATAGTGGGACCGGGGGGCAGTTCTTC	CASSYHDSGTGGQFF
TRBJ1-2	TRBV6-5	12	.	.	TGTGCCAGCAGTCCCTCGGGGAATGGCTACACCTTC	CASSPSGNGYTF
TRBJ2-5	TRBV11-2	15	TRBD1	.	TGTGCCAGCAGCTTAGGGTCAGGGGGCGGAGAGACCCAGTACTTC	CASSLGSGGGETQYF
TRBJ2-7	TRBV6-5	15	.	.	TGTGCCAGCACTTCTGGGGGGACAGCCTCCTACGAGCAGTACTTC	CASTSGGTASYEQYF
TRBJ1-5	TRBV11-2	13	.	.	TGTGCCAGCAGCTTAGATGGAGGACAGCCCCAGCATTTT	CASSLDGGQPQHF
TRBJ1-2	TRBV6-5	13	.	few	TGTGCCAGCAGCCCGGGCGGCCTCTATGGCTACACCTTC	CASSPGGLYGYTF
TRBJ1-6	TRBV18	15	.	.	TGTGCCAGCTCACCAGAGACAGGTCTTAATTCACCCCTCCACTTT	CASSPETGLNSPLHF
TRBJ1-4	TRBV28	16	.	.	TGTGCCAGCAGTTTTAACCCGCAGGGGATCGGAGAAAAACTGTTTTTT	CASSFNPQGIGEKLFF
TRBJ1-1	TRBV7-8	15	.	.	TGTGCCAGCAGCCCGAGGACACAAACGGACACTGAAGCTTTCTTT	CASSPRTQTDTEAFF
TRBJ1-4	TRBV5-5	18	.	.	TGTGCCAGCAGCCCGAAGGGGGGGCGGGCAGCAACTAATGAAAAACTGTTTTTT	CASSPKGGRAATNEKLFF
TRBJ2-2	TRBV5-1	15	.	.	TGCGCCAGCAGCTTCCGGCAGGGGAGCACCGGGGAGCTGTTTTTT	CASSFRQGSTGELFF
TRBJ1-4	TRBV7-8	15	.	.	TGTGCCAGCAGCCCCGGCCCAGGGGTTAATGAAAAACTGTTTTTT	CASSPGPGVNEKLFF
TRBJ1-1	TRBV18	14	.	.	TGTGCCAGCTCACCATCGGACACAGGAACTGAAGCTTTCTTT	CASSPSDTGTEAFF
TRBJ1-2	TRBV7-8	15	.	.	TGTGCCAGCAGCCTCTCCCCCAGGGGCCCTTATGGCTACACCTTC	CASSLSPRGPYGYTF
TRBJ1-6	TRBV7-9	15	.	.	TGTGCCAGCAGCTTAGAGCGCTCGGGGTTTACACCCCTCCACTTT	CASSLERSGFTPLHF
TRBJ2-7	TRBV3-1/TRBV3-2	15	TRBD2	.	TGTGCCAGCAGCCAACCGGGACTAGCGGGGGCCGAGCAGTACTTC	CASSQPGLAGAEQYF
TRBJ2-3	TRBV10-3	12	.	.	TGTGCCACTCGGGACCGCACAGATACGCAGTATTTT	CATRDRTDTQYF
TRBJ1-6	TRBV4-3	16	.	once	TGCGCCAGCAGCCTAGGGAACGGCGCGGATAATTCACCCCTCCACTTT	CASSLGNGADNSPLHF
TRBJ1-5	TRBV18	15	TRBD1	.	TGTGCCAGCTCACCGGCCACAGGGGGCAATCAGCCCCAGCATTTT	CASSPATGGNQPQHF
TRBJ1-5	TRBV10-3	13	.	.	TGTGCCACCCGGGGACACAACAATCAGCCCCAGCATTTT	CATRGHNNQPQHF
TRBJ2-2	TRBV9	17	.	.	TGTGCCAGCAGCCCCTCCTCTGGGAGGTTATACACCGGGGAGCTGTTTTTT	CASSPSSGRLYTGELFF
TRBJ2-1	TRBV5-1	14	.	.	TGCGCCAGCAGTTCCCGGACGTCGTACAATGAGCAGTTCTTC	CASSSRTSYNEQFF
TRBJ1-2	TRBV9	15	TRBD1	.	TGTGCCAGCAGCGTAGGAGGGGGCCAGGGCAATGGCTACACCTTC	CASSVGGGQGNGYTF
TRBJ1-1	TRBV6-5	14	.	.	TGTGCCAGCAGTTATGGGGATATCGGCGCTGAAGCTTTCTTT	CASSYGDIGAEAFF
TRBJ1-5	TRBV5-8	13	.	.	TGTGCCAGCAGTTCGAGGAGTTATCAGCCCCAGCATTTT	CASSSRSYQPQHF
TRBJ2-7	TRBV18	14	TRBD1	.	TGTGCCAGCTCACGCTTACTCAGGGGGTACGAGCAGTACTTC	CASSRLLRGYEQYF
TRBJ2-5	TRBV19	15	TRBD2	.	TGTGCCAGTAGTCCCGGGACTAGCGGGGGGGAGACCCAGTACTTC	CASSPGTSGGETQYF
TRBJ1-3	TRBV3-1/TRBV3-2	14	TRBD1	.	TGTGCCAGCAGCTGGGACAGCTATGGAAACACCATATATTTT	CASSWDSYGNTIYF
TRBJ2-3	TRBV5-6	15	TRBD2	.	TGTGCCAGCAGTCCCGCGGGGGGGCGAACAGATACGCAGTATTTT	CASSPAGGRTDTQYF
TRBJ1-1	TRBV4-2	16	.	.	TGTGCCAGCAGCCAAGGCCGGGGCGCCATGAACACTGAAGCTTTCTTT	CASSQGRGAMNTEAFF
TRBJ2-2	TRBV5-1	15	TRBD2	.	TGCGCCAGCAGCCAGGGACTAGCGTTAACCGGGGAGCTGTTTTTT	CASSQGLALTGELFF
TRBJ1-2	TRBV5-6	14	.	.	TGTGCCAGCAGCTTGGTGATTACTAACTATGGCTACACCTTC	CASSLVITNYGYTF
TRBJ1-3	TRBV6-5	16	TRBD1	once	TGTGCCAGCAGTTCGAGTCAGGGGGTTGGTGGAAACACCATATATTTT	CASSSSQGVGGNTIYF
TRBJ1-5	TRBV9	14	.	few	TGTGCCAGCAGCCCGGGGGACTACCCGCAGCCCCAGCATTTT	CASSPGDYPQPQHF
TRBJ2-2	TRBV7-9	11	.	.	TGTGCCAGCAGCTGGACCGGGGAGCTGTTTTTT	CASSWTGELFF
TRBJ1-4	TRBV6-2/TRBV6-3	15	TRBD1	.	TGTGCCAGCAGTAGACAGGGGGGTTCGTTTGAAAAACTGTTTTTT	CASSRQGGSFEKLFF
TRBJ1-3	TRBV29-1	12	.	.	TGCAGCGTCCAGAGCTCTGGAAACACCATATATTTT	CSVQSSGNTIYF
TRBJ1-3	TRBV6-1	13	.	.	TGTGCCAGCAGTGACCCCACTGGAAACACCATATATTTT	CASSDPTGNTIYF
TRBJ2-3	TRBV19	13	.	.	TGTGCCAGTAGTCTCACTCGGAAGGATACGCAGTATTTT	CASSLTRKDTQYF
TRBJ1-5	TRBV6-5	15	.	few	TGTGCCAGCAGTTACTCGGGGGAAGGTGTACAGCCCCAGCATTTT	CASSYSGEGVQPQHF